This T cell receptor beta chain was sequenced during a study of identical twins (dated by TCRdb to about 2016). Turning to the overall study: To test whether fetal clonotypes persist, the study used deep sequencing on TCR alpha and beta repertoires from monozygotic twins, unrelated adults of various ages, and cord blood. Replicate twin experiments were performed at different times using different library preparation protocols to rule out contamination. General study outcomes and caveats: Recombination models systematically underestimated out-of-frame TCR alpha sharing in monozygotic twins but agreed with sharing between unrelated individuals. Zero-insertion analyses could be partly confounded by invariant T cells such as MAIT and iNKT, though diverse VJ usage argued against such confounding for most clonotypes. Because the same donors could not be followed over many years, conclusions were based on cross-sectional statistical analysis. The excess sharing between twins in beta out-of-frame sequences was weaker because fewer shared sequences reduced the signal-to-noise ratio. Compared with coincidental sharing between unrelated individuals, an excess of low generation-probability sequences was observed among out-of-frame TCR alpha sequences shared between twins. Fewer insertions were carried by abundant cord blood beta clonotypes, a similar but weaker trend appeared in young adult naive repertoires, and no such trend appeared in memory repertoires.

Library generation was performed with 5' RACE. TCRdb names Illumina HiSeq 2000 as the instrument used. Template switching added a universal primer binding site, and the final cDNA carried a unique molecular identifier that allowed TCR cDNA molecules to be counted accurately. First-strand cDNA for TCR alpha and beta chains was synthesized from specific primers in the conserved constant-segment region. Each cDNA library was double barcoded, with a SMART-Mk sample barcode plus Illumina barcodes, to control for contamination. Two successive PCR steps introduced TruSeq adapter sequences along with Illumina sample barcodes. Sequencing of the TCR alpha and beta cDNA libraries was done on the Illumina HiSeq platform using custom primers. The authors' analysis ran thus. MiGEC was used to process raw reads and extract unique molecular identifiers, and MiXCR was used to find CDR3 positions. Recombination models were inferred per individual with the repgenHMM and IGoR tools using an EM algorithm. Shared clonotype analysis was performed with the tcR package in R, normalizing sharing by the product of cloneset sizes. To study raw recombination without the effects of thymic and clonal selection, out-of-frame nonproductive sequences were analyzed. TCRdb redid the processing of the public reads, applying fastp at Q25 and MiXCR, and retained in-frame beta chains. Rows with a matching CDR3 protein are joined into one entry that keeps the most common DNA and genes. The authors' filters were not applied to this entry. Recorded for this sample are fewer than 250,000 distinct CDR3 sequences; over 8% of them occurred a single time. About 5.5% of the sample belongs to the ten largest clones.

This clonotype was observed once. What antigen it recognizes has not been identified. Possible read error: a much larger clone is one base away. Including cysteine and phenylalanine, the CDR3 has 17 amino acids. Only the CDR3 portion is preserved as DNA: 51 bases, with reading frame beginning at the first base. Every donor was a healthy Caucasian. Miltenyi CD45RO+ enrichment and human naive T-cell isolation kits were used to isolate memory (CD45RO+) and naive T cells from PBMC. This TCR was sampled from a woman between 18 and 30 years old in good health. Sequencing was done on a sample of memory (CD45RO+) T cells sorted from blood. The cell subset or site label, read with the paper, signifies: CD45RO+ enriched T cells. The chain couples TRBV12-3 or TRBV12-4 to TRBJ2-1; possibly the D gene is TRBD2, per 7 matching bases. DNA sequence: TGTGCCGGCAGTCCATCCCTTGGGGGCGGGAGATCCAATGAGCAGTTCTTC. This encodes CAGSPSLGGGRSNEQFF.